This T cell receptor beta chain came from a study of T cell changes during pregnancy in multiple sclerosis. Method: immunoSEQ multiplex PCR; TCRdb's copy keeps in-frame clones and lacks some. Of 60,000 or so clones in the sample, about 91% are singletons; the top ten hold around 0.9%. Germline lookup yields CDR1 MNHEY and CDR2 SMNVEV (reference sequence). The CDR3 is 14 amino acids. Trimming pared 1 base from V and 5 bases from J, leaving 8 bases between. Sequences were derived from peripheral blood, sampled before pregnancy. The TCR sequence derives from a female donor with multiple sclerosis, enrolled in a pregnancy study. This chain uses TRBV27 with TRBJ1-4; D not certain. CDR3 in amino acids: CASSLWARNEKLFF. As DNA, the CDR3 is TGTGCCAGCAGTTTATGGGCCCGAAATGAAAAACTGTTTTTT.